The clone carrying this T cell receptor beta chain came up a few times. Its target is unknown. This specimen comes from a study of T cell repertoires in cytomegalovirus infection. Study-wide points: The ex vivo response was dominated by HLA-C-restricted CMV-specific TCR beta clonotypes.

V was shortened by 5 bases and J by 1 base, with 14 bases between the two germline ends. The CDR3 spans 14 residues. Germline loops: CDR1 DFQATT, CDR2 SNEGSKA (reference sequence). TCRdb reanalysed the reads using MiXCR and keeps one entry per CDR3 protein. The sample carries around 740,000 distinct CDR3 sequences, 35% to 45% recorded once. This TCR derives from a human donor in good health (CMV status not recorded). Some clones in this sample may be carry-over from other donors' samples. What was sequenced was PBMCs. This rearrangement joins TRBV20-1 to TRBJ2-5, with D possibly being TRBD1 or TRBD2 (5 bases each). The DNA for the CDR3 is TGCAGTGCTTCGAGGGGTCGGCCCCAAGAGACCCAGTACTTC. Translation gives CSASRGRPQETQYF.